This T cell receptor beta chain was recovered during a study of T cells after somatic rescue of genetic block. Clones were sequenced by immunoSEQ multiplex PCR, and TCRdb holds only the in-frame ones, with some missing. The data contain fewer than 15,000 clones, approximately 70% of them singletons. CDR3 size: 15 residues. V dropped 5 bases and J dropped 3 bases, with 17 bases sitting between them. Germline lookup yields CDR1 SGHNT and CDR2 YENEEA. The V call is TRBV11-3, the J call TRBJ2-7; D uncertain. Material for sequencing was peripheral blood mononuclear cells (PBMCs). The TCR comes from a man younger than 35. CDR3 region: CASSLYPPGFYEQYF. In DNA form, the CDR3 reads TGTGCCAGCAGCCTTTACCCCCCAGGTTTCTACGAGCAGTACTTC.